The rows below give T cell receptor beta chains drawn from one sample of a study of circulating and synovial CD4+ cells in juvenile arthritis. The assay was immunoSEQ multiplex PCR, and TCRdb's table has in-frame clones only and misses some. The profile shows about 33,000 clones, about 96% of them singletons. Sequencing was done on a sample of CD4+ T cells from blood. The receptors stem from a human donor with juvenile idiopathic arthritis. Each CDR3 is given with its conserved first and last residue. D genes are given only for firm matches. Not all rows give a size; the values are once, few, many and, for expanded clones, a class.

CDR3 | DNA | J | V | D | size
CASRQGGTYGYTF | TGTGCCAGCAGGCAGGGAGGGACCTATGGCTACACCTTC | TRBJ1-2 | TRBV27 | - | -
CASSPTRLDTDTQYF | TGTGCCAGCAGCCCTACGCGACTAGACACAGATACGCAGTATTTT | TRBJ2-3 | TRBV7-2 | - | -
CASGGTSVGTDTQYF | TGTGCCAGCGGAGGGACCTCCGTGGGAACAGATACGCAGTATTTT | TRBJ2-3 | TRBV7-9 | - | -
CASNHGQANYGYTF | TGTGCCAGCAACCACGGACAGGCTAACTATGGCTACACCTTC | TRBJ1-2 | TRBV4-2 | TRBD1 | -
CASSFHPGQGEKNTEAFF | TGTGCCAGCAGTTTTCATCCGGGACAGGGAGAGAAGAACACTGAAGCTTTCTTT | TRBJ1-1 | TRBV28 | TRBD1 | -
CASSVDGANYGYTF | TGCGCCAGCAGCGTGGACGGGGCTAACTATGGCTACACCTTC | TRBJ1-2 | TRBV5-1 | - | -
CASSPMSVQSSYEQYF | TGTGCCAGCTCACCAATGAGCGTCCAAAGCTCCTACGAGCAGTACTTC | TRBJ2-7 | TRBV18 | - | once
CASSRRRGETQYF | TGTGCCAGCAGTCGGCGCAGGGGAGAGACCCAGTACTTC | TRBJ2-5 | TRBV5-6 | - | -
CASSGTGNYEQYF | TGTGCCAGCAGCGGGACAGGGAACTACGAGCAGTACTTC | TRBJ2-7 | TRBV6-1 | TRBD1 | once
CASSKGQGATEAFF | TGCGCCAGCAGCAAAGGACAGGGGGCCACTGAAGCTTTCTTT | TRBJ1-1 | TRBV4-1 | TRBD1 | -
CASSLSPGENTEAFF | TGCGCCAGCAGCTTGTCGCCCGGGGAGAACACTGAAGCTTTCTTT | TRBJ1-1 | TRBV5-1 | - | -
CASSRGVVPYEQYF | TGTGCCAGCAGTCGGGGAGTAGTACCCTACGAGCAGTACTTC | TRBJ2-7 | TRBV6-5 | - | -
CASSLGQGASDNYGYTF | TGTGCCAGCAGTTTAGGACAGGGGGCGTCGGATAACTATGGCTACACCTTC | TRBJ1-2 | TRBV28 | TRBD1 | -
CASSADRGAPLVEQYF | TGTGCCAGCAGTGCAGACAGGGGGGCTCCCTTGGTCGAGCAGTACTTC | TRBJ2-7 | TRBV2 | TRBD1 | -
CASSFLSERDYGYTF | TGTGCCAGCAGCTTTCTCTCAGAGAGGGATTATGGCTACACCTTC | TRBJ1-2 | TRBV5-4 | - | -
CASSRGGSYNEQFF | TGTGCCAGCAGCCGGGGGGGCTCCTACAATGAGCAGTTCTTC | TRBJ2-1 | TRBV5-6 | TRBD2 | once
CASSPSPDRVPDYEQYF | TGTGCCAGCAGCCCCAGTCCGGACAGGGTCCCCGATTACGAGCAGTACTTC | TRBJ2-7 | TRBV5-4 | TRBD1 | -
CATDSRTGGIVLGGELFF | TGTGCCACCGATTCGCGGACAGGGGGAATCGTCTTAGGCGGGGAGCTGTTTTTT | TRBJ2-2 | TRBV7-8 | TRBD1 | -
CASSLGTVATNEKLFF | TGTGCCAGCAGCCTCGGGACAGTTGCAACTAATGAAAAACTGTTTTTT | TRBJ1-4 | TRBV5-8 | TRBD1 | -
CASSSSMGQSYNEQFF | TGTGCCAGCAGCTCCTCAATGGGACAGTCCTACAATGAGCAGTTCTTC | TRBJ2-1 | TRBV7-9 | TRBD1 | -
CASSRTSGGVTNEQFF | TGTGCCAGCAGCCGGACTAGCGGGGGGGTTACCAATGAGCAGTTCTTC | TRBJ2-1 | TRBV28 | TRBD2 | -
CASSVEGGWETQYF | TGTGCCAGTAGTGTCGAGGGAGGGTGGGAGACCCAGTACTTC | TRBJ2-5 | TRBV19 | TRBD2 | -
CASSLSLVSLTNIQYF | TGTGCCAGCAGCTTATCCCTTGTTAGCCTGACGAACATTCAGTACTTC | TRBJ2-4 | TRBV7-2 | - | -
CASSQDSYGYTF | TGTGCCAGCAGTCAAGACAGTTATGGCTACACCTTC | TRBJ1-2 | TRBV6-5 | - | once
CAIGDPSGRNGYTF | TGTGCCATCGGTGACCCGAGCGGGCGGAATGGCTACACCTTC | TRBJ1-2 | TRBV10-3 | - | -
CSVATATTGELFF | TGCAGCGTTGCCACAGCCACCACCGGGGAGCTGTTTTTT | TRBJ2-2 | TRBV29-1 | - | -
CASRRGTSGYNEQFF | TGCGCCAGCAGGAGAGGGACTAGCGGATACAATGAGCAGTTCTTC | TRBJ2-1 | TRBV5-1 | TRBD2 | once
CASSPPLGGEAFF | TGTGCCAGCTCACCACCGCTGGGAGGCGAAGCTTTCTTT | TRBJ1-1 | TRBV18 | - | -
CASSRGGGTGKQFF | TGTGCCAGCAGTCGAGGGGGGGGAACAGGGAAGCAGTTCTTC | TRBJ2-1 | TRBV5-6 | - | -
CASSLRGAGWETQYF | TGTGCCAGCAGCTTACGGGGGGCGGGCTGGGAGACCCAGTACTTC | TRBJ2-5 | TRBV7-3 | - | -
CASSYVASPQETQYF | TGTGCCAGCAGTTACGTGGCCTCCCCCCAAGAGACCCAGTACTTC | TRBJ2-5 | TRBV6-5 | - | once
CAGHREYGYTF | TGTGCCGGCCACAGGGAGTATGGCTACACCTTC | TRBJ1-2 | TRBV2 | - | -
CASGLVSGGHTDTQYF | TGTGCTAGTGGTTTGGTGAGCGGGGGTCACACAGATACGCAGTATTTT | TRBJ2-3 | TRBV12-5 | TRBD2 | -
CASSLQLAGGPWNEQFF | TGTGCCAGTAGTCTCCAATTAGCGGGGGGGCCATGGAATGAGCAGTTCTTC | TRBJ2-1 | TRBV19 | TRBD2 | -
CASSFHKQETQYF | TGTGCCAGCAGTTTTCACAAACAAGAGACCCAGTACTTC | TRBJ2-5 | TRBV28 | - | -
CASSWGDSDFYEQYF | TGCGCCAGCAGCTGGGGGGACAGCGACTTCTACGAGCAGTACTTC | TRBJ2-7 | TRBV5-1 | - | -
CASSLAGHGTDTQYF | TGTGCCAGCAGCTTGGCCGGACACGGCACAGATACGCAGTATTTT | TRBJ2-3 | TRBV5-6 | - | once
CASSKRRGAGAYEQYF | TGTGCCAGCAGCAAAAGACGGGGGGCCGGCGCCTACGAGCAGTACTTC | TRBJ2-7 | TRBV11-2 | - | once
CASRDRGGYGYTF | TGTGCCAGCAGGGACAGGGGAGGGTATGGCTACACCTTC | TRBJ1-2 | TRBV6-1 | TRBD1 | -
CASSPSGQETQYF | TGTGCCAGCAGTCCTAGCGGGCAAGAGACCCAGTACTTC | TRBJ2-5 | TRBV28 | TRBD2 | -
CASSALAGGSTDTQYF | TGCGCCAGCAGTGCACTAGCGGGAGGCAGCACAGATACGCAGTATTTT | TRBJ2-3 | TRBV10-2 | TRBD2 | -
CAISGAREVFPKYEQYF | TGTGCCATCAGTGGAGCAAGGGAGGTATTCCCAAAATACGAGCAGTACTTC | TRBJ2-7 | TRBV10-3 | - | -
CASSWDSLGNEQFF | TGTGCCAGCAGCTGGGACTCCTTGGGGAATGAGCAGTTCTTC | TRBJ2-1 | TRBV7-9 | - | -
CASRNERANTEAFF | TGTGCCAGCAGGAACGAGCGAGCGAACACTGAAGCTTTCTTT | TRBJ1-1 | TRBV27 | - | -